This is a list of T cell receptor beta chains from one sample in a study of blood T cell repertoires in COVID-19. Profiled with immunoSEQ multiplex PCR; TCRdb holds only in-frame clones, not every one. The data show under 500,000 clones, with 80% to 90% seen just once and 1.1% held by the top ten. Sequencing was done on a sample of PBMCs or T cells enriched from blood (not recorded which). The receptors originated from a man aged 25 to 45 who had recovered from COVID-19. Both conserved end residues are part of each CDR3.

CDR3aa	j_gene	v_gene
CASSLHSSATQYF	TRBJ2-5	TRBV11-3
CASSQDGRRVSEAFF	TRBJ1-1	TRBV4-1
CASTYGQVTDTQYF	TRBJ2-3	TRBV9
CASSTGLAGVYTDTQYF	TRBJ2-3	TRBV5-1
CASSESAGSSYEQYF	TRBJ2-7	TRBV10-1
CASLNRDYAHTEAFF	TRBJ1-1	TRBV28
CASRASRTEYSEQFF	TRBJ2-1	TRBV10-1
CASSSGQGTEAFF	TRBJ1-1	TRBV2
CASELTDNEKLFF	TRBJ1-4	TRBV7-9
CASSWDRGTDTQYF	TRBJ2-3	TRBV5-1
CASSQRTSDTGELFF	TRBJ2-2	TRBV4-2
CASNRDREKLFF	TRBJ1-4	TRBV2
CASSLVAPPTSEQYF	TRBJ2-7	TRBV6-6
CASSKGGQGTGQPQHF	TRBJ1-5	TRBV27
CASNPGQTTDTQYF	TRBJ2-3	TRBV5-1
CASSQVGVGGNIQYF	TRBJ2-4	TRBV16
CASSQGVTRFGETQYF	TRBJ2-5	TRBV14
CSVEDGTGYDYEQYF	TRBJ2-7	TRBV29-1
CASNNSTSGGYNEQFF	TRBJ2-1	TRBV27
CASSSTGRDGYTF	TRBJ1-2	TRBV28
CASSEGRRGRATDTQYF	TRBJ2-3	TRBV10-1
CASSVVLAGVNEQFF	TRBJ2-1	TRBV6-4
CASSFSSGKQYF	TRBJ2-7	TRBV7-2
CASSPGGSYNEQFF	TRBJ2-1	TRBV18
CSVGVRGTSTDTQYF	TRBJ2-3	TRBV29-1
CASRGTGGLWYTF	TRBJ1-2	TRBV2
CASSFTQQGYEQYF	TRBJ2-7	TRBV7-8
CASSPEASGFGEQFF	TRBJ2-1	TRBV18
CASSFGPGQGYSGANVLTF	TRBJ2-6	TRBV7-9
CATSDPTGFNEQYF	TRBJ2-7	TRBV24-1
CASSQAGETQYF	TRBJ2-5	TRBV3-1/TRBV3-2
CASSEEGGEQYF	TRBJ2-7	TRBV6-1
CASSLNRGETQYF	TRBJ2-5	TRBV5-1
CASSPRRGGPEAFF	TRBJ1-1	TRBV19
CASSLAGGDNEQFF	TRBJ2-1	TRBV10-2
CASSLGQGRSGYTF	TRBJ1-2	TRBV6-5
CSAARNTEAFF	TRBJ1-1	TRBV20-1
CASSQVTGGDEKLFF	TRBJ1-4	TRBV4-1
CASSESPGYDQPQHF	TRBJ1-5	TRBV10-2
CASALPDLAYNEQFF	TRBJ2-1	TRBV28
CASSQAGVAGVEQYF	TRBJ2-7	TRBV3-1/TRBV3-2
CASSHDIGSVDTQYF	TRBJ2-3	TRBV6-5
CASSPSGNEQFF	TRBJ2-1	TRBV18
CASSPGTRRAFEQYF	TRBJ2-7	TRBV4-1
CASSVKRQGGTIASYNSPLHF	TRBJ1-6	TRBV7-8
CASSQVTEPYEQYF	TRBJ2-7	TRBV4-2
CASSIPVAQGDTEAFF	TRBJ1-1	TRBV27
CASSGRTSGIYNEQFF	TRBJ2-1	TRBV9
CASSLGSSNTGELFF	TRBJ2-2	TRBV5-5
CAWSVGASGRISEQFF	TRBJ2-1	TRBV30
CASSLLAGGLDTQYF	TRBJ2-3	TRBV28
CASRGTGSGNEQFF	TRBJ2-1	TRBV6-5
CASRRTSGRGDEQFF	TRBJ2-1	TRBV19
CASSHLLTGSSYNSPLHF	TRBJ1-6	TRBV6-6
CASSLSTGSAEKLFF	TRBJ1-4	TRBV19
CSGGQGRPEAFF	TRBJ1-1	TRBV29-1
CASSEVGPLDRHGYTF	TRBJ1-2	TRBV6-1